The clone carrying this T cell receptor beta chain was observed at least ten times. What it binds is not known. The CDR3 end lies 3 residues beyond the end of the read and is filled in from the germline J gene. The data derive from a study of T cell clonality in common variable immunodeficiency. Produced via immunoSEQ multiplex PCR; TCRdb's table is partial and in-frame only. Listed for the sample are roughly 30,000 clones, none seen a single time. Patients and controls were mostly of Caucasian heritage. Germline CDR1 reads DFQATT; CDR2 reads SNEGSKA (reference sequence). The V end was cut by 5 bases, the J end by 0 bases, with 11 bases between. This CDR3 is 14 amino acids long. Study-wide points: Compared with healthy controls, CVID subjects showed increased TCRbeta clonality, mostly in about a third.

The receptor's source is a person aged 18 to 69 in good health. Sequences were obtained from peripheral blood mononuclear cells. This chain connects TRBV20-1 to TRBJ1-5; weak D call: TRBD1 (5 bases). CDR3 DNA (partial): TGCAGTGCTCCGACAGCTGGTAGCAATCAGCCC. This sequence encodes CSAPTAGSNQP. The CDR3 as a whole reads CSAPTAGSNQPQHF.